This TCR beta chain emerged from a study of identical twins. One entry per CDR3 protein results from TCRdb running MiXCR on the 5' RACE reads. The sample shows around 370,000 distinct CDR3 sequences, approximately 8.7% of them seen only once. The CDR3 extends over 14 amino acids. J lost 4 bases, V lost 5 bases, and 6 bases had no gene match. The germline CDR1 and CDR2 sequences are DFQATT and SNEGSKA (reference sequence). This clonotype was recorded at least ten times. Its specificity is not known. Study-wide findings and caveats: Not following the same donors, the study drew its conclusions from cross-sectional statistical analysis. Within cord blood, abundant beta clonotypes carried fewer insertions, but memory repertoires showed no such trend. Out-of-frame alpha sequences common to twins exhibited a surplus of low generation probability. Partly confounded zero-insertion analyses could result from invariant MAIT and iNKT cells.

This sequence joins TRBV20-1 and TRBJ2-1; 9 bases map to TRBD2. What was sequenced was naive T cells sorted from blood. The sequence was obtained from a woman in her 50s in good health. The CDR3 is CSARRLAVYNEQFF. In DNA, the CDR3 is TGCAGTGCTCGCCGACTAGCGGTGTACAATGAGCAGTTCTTC.